The rows below give T cell receptor beta chains drawn from one sample of a study of cytomegalovirus exposure and HLA in healthy donors. Profiling relied on immunoSEQ multiplex PCR, and the TCRdb table lists in-frame clones only, not all of them. Of around 100,000 clones listed, less than 80% were seen once; the top ten hold around 4%. Sample: PBMCs. The receptors stem from a man aged 25-45 years in good health and CMV-seropositive. CDR3s include the opening cysteine and the closing phenylalanine or tryptophan.

v_call	j_call	cdr3_aa
TRBV7-2	TRBJ2-3	CASSSGLVGGTQYF
TRBV25-1	TRBJ2-5	CASQLRQETQYF
TRBV9	TRBJ1-1	CASSVVGANTEAFF
TRBV30	TRBJ1-1	CAWSHQGTGGTEAFF
TRBV10-3	TRBJ1-1	CAIRYRSMNTEAFF
TRBV5-1	TRBJ1-1	CASSPLALTEAFF
TRBV5-6	TRBJ1-2	CASSLADGGYTF
TRBV7-7	TRBJ2-3	CASSLGPGADTQYF
TRBV7-2	TRBJ1-5	CASSLDSQPQHF
TRBV4-1	-	CASSRTGGTEQYF
TRBV6-5	TRBJ2-3	CASSLFPGQRTDTQYF
TRBV5-1	TRBJ1-1	CASSLASTEAFF
TRBV5-1	TRBJ1-4	CASSLDRGRWETNEKLFF
TRBV28	TRBJ2-3	CASSSLTGGGTDTQYF
TRBV5-4	TRBJ2-7	CASSARGGEGDEQYF
TRBV5-1	TRBJ2-3	CASSSGGGDTQYF
TRBV29-1	TRBJ1-2	CSVEDFQRGNYGYTF
TRBV7-2	TRBJ1-4	CASSSTGRKLFF
TRBV2	TRBJ2-5	CAGERQESGGGETQYF
TRBV6-5	TRBJ2-7	CASSRTPVGQYF
TRBV5-1	TRBJ1-1	CASSLPGVAEAFF
TRBV5-1	TRBJ2-1	CASSSGGETEQFF
TRBV9	TRBJ1-5	CASTRGIGMSNQPQHF
TRBV4-1	TRBJ2-2	CASRNTWGVRIGELFF
TRBV19	TRBJ2-7	CASSPARGYEQYF
TRBV7-9	TRBJ2-3	CASSLALGGVQTDTQYF
TRBV5-1	TRBJ1-2	CASSLDSNYGYTF
TRBV18	TRBJ2-7	CASSLNYGDYEQCF
TRBV7-8	TRBJ1-1	CASSISTGTEAFF
TRBV5-1	TRBJ1-4	CASSLMGGTNEKLFF
TRBV2	TRBJ2-7	CASWTGSYEQYF
TRBV2	TRBJ2-3	CASSEGSGGQATQYF
TRBV5-1	TRBJ2-1	CASSPGLAGGPTLDERFF
TRBV7-9	TRBJ1-6	CASSPGTGAGYNSPLHF
TRBV19	TRBJ1-5	CASSSRQGLNQPQHF
TRBV7-3	TRBJ2-3	CASSLKQGQTDTQYF
TRBV2	TRBJ1-2	CASSEAQVGYTF
TRBV27	TRBJ2-2	CASTPGLAANTGELFF
TRBV2	TRBJ2-7	CASSDRIYEQYF
TRBV30	TRBJ1-4	CAWSTQTGVYEKLFF
TRBV9	TRBJ1-3	CASSVYSGNTIYF
TRBV10-1	TRBJ2-7	CASSPGQGETYEQYF
TRBV2	TRBJ1-5	CASSDGGNQPQHF
TRBV25-1	TRBJ1-2	CTSSEFGAGANGYTF
TRBV19	TRBJ1-1	CASNLRGQGENTEAFF